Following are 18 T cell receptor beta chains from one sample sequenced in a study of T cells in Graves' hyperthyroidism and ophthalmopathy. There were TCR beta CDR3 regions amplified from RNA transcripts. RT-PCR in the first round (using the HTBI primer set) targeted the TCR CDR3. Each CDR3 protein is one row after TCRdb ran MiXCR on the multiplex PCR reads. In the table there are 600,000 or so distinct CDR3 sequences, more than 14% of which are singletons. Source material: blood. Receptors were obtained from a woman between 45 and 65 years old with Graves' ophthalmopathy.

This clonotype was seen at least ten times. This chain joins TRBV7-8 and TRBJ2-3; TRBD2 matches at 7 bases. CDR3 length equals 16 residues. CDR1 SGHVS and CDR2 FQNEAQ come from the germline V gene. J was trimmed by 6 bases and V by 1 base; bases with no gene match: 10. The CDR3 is CASSLGLAAGRDTQYF. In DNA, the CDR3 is TGTGCCAGCAGCTTAGGCCTAGCGGCCGGGCGGGATACGCAGTATTTT.

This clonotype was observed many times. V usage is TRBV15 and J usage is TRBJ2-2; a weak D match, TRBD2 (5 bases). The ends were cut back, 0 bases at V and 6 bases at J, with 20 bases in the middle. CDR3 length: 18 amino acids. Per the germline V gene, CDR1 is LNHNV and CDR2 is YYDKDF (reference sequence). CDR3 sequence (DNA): TGTGCCACCAGCAGAGACTACCTTGACGAGCGGATCGCCGGGGAGCTGTTTTTT. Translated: CATSRDYLDERIAGELFF.

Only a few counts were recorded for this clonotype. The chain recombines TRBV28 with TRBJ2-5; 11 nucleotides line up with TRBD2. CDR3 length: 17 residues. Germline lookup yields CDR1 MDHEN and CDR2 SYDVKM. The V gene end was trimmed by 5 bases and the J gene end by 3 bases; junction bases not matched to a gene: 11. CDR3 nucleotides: TGTGCCAGCAGTATTCGACTAGCGGGAAAGTATAAAGAGACCCAGTACTTC. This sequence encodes CASSIRLAGKYKETQYF.

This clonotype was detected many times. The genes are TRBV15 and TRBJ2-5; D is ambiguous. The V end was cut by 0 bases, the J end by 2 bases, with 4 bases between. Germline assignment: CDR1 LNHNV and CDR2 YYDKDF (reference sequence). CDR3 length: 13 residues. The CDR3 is CATSRDEQETQYF. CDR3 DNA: TGTGCCACCAGCAGAGATGAGCAAGAGACCCAGTACTTC.

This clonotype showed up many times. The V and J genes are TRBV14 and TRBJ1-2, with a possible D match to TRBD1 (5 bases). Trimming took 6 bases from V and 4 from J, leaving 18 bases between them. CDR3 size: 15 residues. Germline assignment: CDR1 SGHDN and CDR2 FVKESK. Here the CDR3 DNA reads TGTGCCAGCAGTCAGAATTGGGGCCAGAGCTATGGCTACACCTTC. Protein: CASSQNWGQSYGYTF.

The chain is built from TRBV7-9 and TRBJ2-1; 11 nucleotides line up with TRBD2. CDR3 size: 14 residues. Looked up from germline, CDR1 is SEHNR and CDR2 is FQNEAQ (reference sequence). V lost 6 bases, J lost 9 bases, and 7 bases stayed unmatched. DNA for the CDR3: TGTGCCAGCAGTTCCCGACTAGCGGGATCTGAGCAGTTCTTC. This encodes CASSSRLAGSEQFF.

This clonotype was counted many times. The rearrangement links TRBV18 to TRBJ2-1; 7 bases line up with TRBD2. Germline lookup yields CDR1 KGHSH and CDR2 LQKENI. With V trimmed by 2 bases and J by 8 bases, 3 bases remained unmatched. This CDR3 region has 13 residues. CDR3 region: CASSPTSVYEQFF. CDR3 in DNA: TGTGCCAGCTCACCAACTAGCGTTTATGAGCAGTTCTTC.

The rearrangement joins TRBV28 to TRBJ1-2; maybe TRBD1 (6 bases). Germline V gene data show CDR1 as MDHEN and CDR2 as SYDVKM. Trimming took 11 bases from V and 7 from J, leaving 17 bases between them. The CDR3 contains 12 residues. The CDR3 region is CAVYRAGVGYTF. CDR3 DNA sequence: TGTGCCGTCTATCGGGCAGGGGTTGGCTACACCTTC.

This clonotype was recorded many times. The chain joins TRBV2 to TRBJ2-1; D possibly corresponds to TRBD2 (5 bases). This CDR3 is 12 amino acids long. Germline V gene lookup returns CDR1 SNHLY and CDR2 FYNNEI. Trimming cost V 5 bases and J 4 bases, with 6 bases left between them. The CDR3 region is CASSREYNEQFF. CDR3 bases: TGTGCCAGCAGTCGGGAATACAATGAGCAGTTCTTC.

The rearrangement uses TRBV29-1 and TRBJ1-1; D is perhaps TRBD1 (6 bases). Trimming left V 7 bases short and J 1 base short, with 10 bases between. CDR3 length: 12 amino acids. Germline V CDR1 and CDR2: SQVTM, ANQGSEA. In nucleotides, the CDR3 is TGCAGCGGTGACAGGAAGAACACTGAAGCTTTCTTT. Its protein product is CSGDRKNTEAFF.

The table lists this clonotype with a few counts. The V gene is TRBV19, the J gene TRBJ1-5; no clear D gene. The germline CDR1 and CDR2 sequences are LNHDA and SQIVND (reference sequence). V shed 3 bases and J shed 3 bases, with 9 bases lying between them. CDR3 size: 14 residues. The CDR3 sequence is CASSMPRSNQPQHF. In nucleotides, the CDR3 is TGTGCCAGTAGTATGCCCAGATCCAATCAGCCCCAGCATTTT.

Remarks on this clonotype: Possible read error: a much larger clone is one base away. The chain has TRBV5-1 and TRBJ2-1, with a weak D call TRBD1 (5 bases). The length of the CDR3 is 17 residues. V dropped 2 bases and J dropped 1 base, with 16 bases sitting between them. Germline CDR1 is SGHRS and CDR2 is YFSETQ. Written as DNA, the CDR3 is TGCGCCAGCAGCTTCTCGATAGGTGACAGATCCTACAATGAGCAGTTCTTC. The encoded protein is CASSFSIGDRSYNEQFF.

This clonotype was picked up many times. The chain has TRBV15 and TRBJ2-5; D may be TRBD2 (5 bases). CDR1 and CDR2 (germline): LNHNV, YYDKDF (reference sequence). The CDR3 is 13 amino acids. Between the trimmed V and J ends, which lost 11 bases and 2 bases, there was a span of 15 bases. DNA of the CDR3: TGTGCCTCCCGCGAGGGTTATCAAGAGACCCAGTACTTC. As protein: CASREGYQETQYF.

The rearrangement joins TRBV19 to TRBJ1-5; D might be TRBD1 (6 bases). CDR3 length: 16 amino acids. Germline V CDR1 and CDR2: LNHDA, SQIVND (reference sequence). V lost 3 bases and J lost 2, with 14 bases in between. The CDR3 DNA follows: TGTGCCAGTAGTATTAGCGTACAGGGAGGCAATCAGCCCCAGCATTTT. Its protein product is CASSISVQGGNQPQHF.

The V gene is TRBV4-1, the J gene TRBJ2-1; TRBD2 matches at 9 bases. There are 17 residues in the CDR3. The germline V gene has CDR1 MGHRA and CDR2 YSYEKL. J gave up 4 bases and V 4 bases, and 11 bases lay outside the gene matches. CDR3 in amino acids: CASSPRRLAETYNEQFF. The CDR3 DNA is TGCGCCAGCAGCCCTCGCCGACTAGCGGAGACGTACAATGAGCAGTTCTTC.

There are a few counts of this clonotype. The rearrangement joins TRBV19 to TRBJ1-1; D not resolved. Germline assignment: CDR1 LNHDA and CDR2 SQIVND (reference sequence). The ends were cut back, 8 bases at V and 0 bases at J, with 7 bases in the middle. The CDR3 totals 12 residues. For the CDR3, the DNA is TGTGCCAGTCGATACATGAACACTGAAGCTTTCTTT. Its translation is CASRYMNTEAFF.

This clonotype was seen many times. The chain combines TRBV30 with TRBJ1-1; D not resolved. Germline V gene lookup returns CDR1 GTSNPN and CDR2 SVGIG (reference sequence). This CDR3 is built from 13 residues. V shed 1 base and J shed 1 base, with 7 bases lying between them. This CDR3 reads CAWSGSPNTEAFF. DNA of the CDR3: TGTGCCTGGAGTGGCAGTCCGAACACTGAAGCTTTCTTT.

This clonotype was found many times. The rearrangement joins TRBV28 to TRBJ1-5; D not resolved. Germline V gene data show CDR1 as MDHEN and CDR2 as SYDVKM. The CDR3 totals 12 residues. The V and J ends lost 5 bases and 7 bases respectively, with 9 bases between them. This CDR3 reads CASSMYLQPQHF. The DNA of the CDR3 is TGTGCCAGCAGTATGTATTTACAGCCCCAGCATTTT.